These T cell receptor beta chains were read from a single sample in a study of T-cell reconstitution after alpha-beta-depleted transplantation in children. In TCRdb, the PCR reads were re-called with MiXCR into one record per CDR3 protein. This sample carries 450,000 to 700,000 distinct CDR3 sequences, approximately 30% of them seen once, and the ten largest clones take around a third. This sample comprised PBMCs, obtained before TCRalphabeta/CD19-depleted stem cell transplant. The origin of the receptors is a boy younger than two with Wiskott-Aldrich syndrome, due to receive a stem cell transplant. Each CDR3 is given with its conserved first and last residue. The D gene is left open where the match is weak. Size tells how often a clone was seen (once, few, many) or the class of an expanded clone, and some rows leave it out.

D: -
J: TRBJ1-1
V: TRBV12-3/TRBV12-4
length: 13
size: few
DNA: TGTGCCAGCCTCCCTCGGGGGAACACTGAAGCTTTCTTT
CDR3: CASLPRGNTEAFF

D: -
J: TRBJ2-1
V: TRBV27
length: 14
size: -
DNA: TGTGCCAGCGTGTCGTACAACTCCTACAATGAGCAGTTCTTC
CDR3: CASVSYNSYNEQFF

D: -
J: TRBJ2-1
V: TRBV10-3
length: 16
size: -
DNA: TGTGCCATCAGTGAGTCCGGGCTAGGCGGAGACAATGAGCAGTTCTTC
CDR3: CAISESGLGGDNEQFF

D: TRBD1
J: TRBJ1-3
V: TRBV28
length: 16
size: few
DNA: TGTGCCAGCAGTTTACCCAGGACAGGCTCTGGAAACACCATATATTTT
CDR3: CASSLPRTGSGNTIYF

D: TRBD1
J: TRBJ2-1
V: TRBV20-1
length: 15
size: -
DNA: TGCAGTGCAAGGAACCGGGACAGGGGGGACAATGAGCAGTTCTTC
CDR3: CSARNRDRGDNEQFF

D: -
J: TRBJ2-7
V: TRBV20-1
length: 14
size: -
DNA: TGCAGTGCCGAAGTCGGGTCTAGTGTAAACGAGCAGTACTTC
CDR3: CSAEVGSSVNEQYF

D: -
J: TRBJ2-3
V: TRBV24-1
length: 13
size: few
DNA: TGTGCCACTTCGGCACGGGCCACAGATACGCAGTATTTT
CDR3: CATSARATDTQYF

D: TRBD2
J: TRBJ2-1
V: TRBV20-1
length: 15
size: -
DNA: TGCAGTGCTAGGGCACTAGCGATCGGGTACAATGAGCAGTTCTTC
CDR3: CSARALAIGYNEQFF

D: TRBD1
J: TRBJ2-2
V: TRBV6-1
length: 18
size: few
DNA: TGTGCCAGCAGTCTCATATGGACAGGCCTTTCCGGGACCGGGGAGCTGTTTTTT
CDR3: CASSLIWTGLSGTGELFF

D: -
J: TRBJ2-7
V: TRBV2
length: 14
size: few
DNA: TGTGCCAGCGAAAGGGGAACCTACACCTACGAGCAGTACTTC
CDR3: CASERGTYTYEQYF

D: -
J: TRBJ1-5
V: TRBV4-1
length: 13
size: once
DNA: TGCGCCAGCAGCCAAGACCGAACAGGGAGCCAGCATTTT
CDR3: CASSQDRTGSQHF

D: -
J: TRBJ2-2
V: TRBV20-1
length: 15
size: few
DNA: TGCAGTGCTAGAGGGAGAGGCCCGAACACCGGGGAGCTGTTTTTT
CDR3: CSARGRGPNTGELFF

D: TRBD1
J: TRBJ1-2
V: TRBV15
length: 19
size: -
DNA: TGTGCCACCAGCAGACCGTATTCGGGACAGGGAATTTCTAACTATGGCTACACCTTC
CDR3: CATSRPYSGQGISNYGYTF

D: -
J: TRBJ2-1
V: TRBV20-1
length: 14
size: few
DNA: TGCAGTGCTAGAGCAGGGAACCCCTACAATGAGCAGTTCTTC
CDR3: CSARAGNPYNEQFF

D: TRBD2
J: TRBJ2-1
V: TRBV7-2
length: 15
size: few
DNA: TGTGCCAGCAGCAAACCGACTAGCGGATACAATGAGCAGTTCTTC
CDR3: CASSKPTSGYNEQFF

D: TRBD1
J: TRBJ2-7
V: TRBV6-1
length: 16
size: -
DNA: TGTGCCAGCACCCCACGCGGAGGGACAGGCACCTACGAGCAGTACTTC
CDR3: CASTPRGGTGTYEQYF

D: TRBD1
J: TRBJ2-6
V: TRBV12-3/TRBV12-4
length: 18
size: -
DNA: TGTGCCAGCAGTTTCAAGGGGGCGTTACGCTCTGGGGCCAACGTCCTGACTTTC
CDR3: CASSFKGALRSGANVLTF

D: -
J: TRBJ2-2
V: TRBV7-8
length: 16
size: -
DNA: TGTGCCAGCAGCACCGGGCCACTAGACATCACCGGGGAGCTGTTTTTT
CDR3: CASSTGPLDITGELFF

D: -
J: TRBJ1-1
V: TRBV7-2
length: 15
size: few
DNA: TGTGCCAGCAGCTTAGAAAACAGGCTTGGGACTGAAGCTTTCTTT
CDR3: CASSLENRLGTEAFF

D: -
J: TRBJ1-3
V: TRBV12-3/TRBV12-4
length: 13
size: few
DNA: TGTGCCAGCAGTAACGGACCGGCGGGGACCATATATTTT
CDR3: CASSNGPAGTIYF

D: -
J: TRBJ2-5
V: TRBV18
length: 15
size: few
DNA: TGTGCCAGCTCACCACCGTCCAGAGCGGGAGAGACCCAGTACTTC
CDR3: CASSPPSRAGETQYF

D: -
J: TRBJ2-4
V: TRBV27
length: 15
size: -
DNA: TGTGCCAGCAGTTCCTCAGACTTAGCCAAAAACATTCAGTACTTC
CDR3: CASSSSDLAKNIQYF

D: TRBD1
J: TRBJ1-1
V: TRBV5-1
length: 16
size: -
DNA: TGCGCCAGCAGCTTGGAGGGGGCGTTTACTAACACTGAAGCTTTCTTT
CDR3: CASSLEGAFTNTEAFF

D: -
J: TRBJ2-5
V: TRBV5-5
length: 12
size: -
DNA: TGTGCCAGCAGCTTGGCAACAGGGACCCAGTACTTC
CDR3: CASSLATGTQYF

D: TRBD2
J: TRBJ2-1
V: TRBV7-8
length: 16
size: -
DNA: TGTGCCAGCAGCCTAACGACTAGCGGGTTGTTTAATGAGCAGTTCTTC
CDR3: CASSLTTSGLFNEQFF

D: TRBD2
J: TRBJ2-1
V: TRBV7-2
length: 14
size: few
DNA: TGTGCCAGCAGCTTTAGCGGGAGGGCTGGAGAGCAGTTCTTC
CDR3: CASSFSGRAGEQFF

D: -
J: TRBJ2-3
V: TRBV20-1
length: 13
size: -
DNA: TGCACTAACCCCCTGGATTCCACAGATACGCAGTATTTT
CDR3: CTNPLDSTDTQYF

D: TRBD1
J: TRBJ2-3
V: TRBV28
length: 15
size: few
DNA: TGTGCCAGCAGTCCGGGACAGGGGGCGCTGGATACGCAGTATTTT
CDR3: CASSPGQGALDTQYF

D: TRBD2
J: TRBJ2-3
V: TRBV4-1
length: 17
size: few
DNA: TGCGCCAGCAGCCAAGATGTCTCTAGCGGGAGTATGGATACGCAGTATTTT
CDR3: CASSQDVSSGSMDTQYF

D: -
J: TRBJ2-1
V: TRBV29-1
length: 12
size: -
DNA: TGCAGCCTCGGACCAACCCGAAATGAGCAGTTCTTC
CDR3: CSLGPTRNEQFF

D: TRBD2
J: TRBJ2-3
V: TRBV29-1
length: 17
size: once
DNA: TGCAGCGCTGCCCCTCGGGCGTCGGGAGGAATCACAGATACGCAGTATTTT
CDR3: CSAAPRASGGITDTQYF

D: -
J: TRBJ1-2
V: TRBV11-2
length: 15
size: -
DNA: TGTGCCAGCAGCTCCCCAATCCGGGACAACTATGGCTACACCTTC
CDR3: CASSSPIRDNYGYTF

D: -
J: TRBJ2-7
V: TRBV5-1
length: 15
size: -
DNA: TGCGCCAGCAGCACCCGTGGTGGGGGCGACTACGAGCAGTACTTC
CDR3: CASSTRGGGDYEQYF

D: -
J: TRBJ2-7
V: TRBV5-1
length: 13
size: few
DNA: TGCGCCAGCAGCTTCCAGGGACCCTACGAGCAGTACTTC
CDR3: CASSFQGPYEQYF

D: TRBD1
J: TRBJ2-2
V: TRBV12-3/TRBV12-4
length: 15
size: -
DNA: TGTGCCAGCAGTTTAAAACAGGGGGAACCCGGGGAGCTGTTTTTT
CDR3: CASSLKQGEPGELFF

D: -
J: TRBJ2-7
V: TRBV5-5
length: 15
size: -
DNA: TGTGCCAGCAGCCCGTCGTTCGGGAGCTCCTACGAGCAGTACTTC
CDR3: CASSPSFGSSYEQYF

D: -
J: TRBJ2-1
V: TRBV20-1
length: 15
size: few
DNA: TGCAGTGCTAGAATGTCGGGACTCTCCTACAATGAGCAGTTCTTC
CDR3: CSARMSGLSYNEQFF

D: TRBD2
J: TRBJ2-5
V: TRBV5-1
length: 15
size: once
DNA: TGCGCCAGCAGCTGGACTAGTGCTATGCAAGAGACCCAGTACTTC
CDR3: CASSWTSAMQETQYF

D: -
J: TRBJ1-4
V: TRBV24-1
length: 12
size: -
DNA: TGTGCCACCAGTGATCTTGATGAAAAACTGTTTTTT
CDR3: CATSDLDEKLFF

D: TRBD1
J: TRBJ1-1
V: TRBV12-3/TRBV12-4
length: 14
size: -
DNA: TGTGCCAGCAGACAGGGGGCGGTGGGCACTGAAGCTTTCTTT
CDR3: CASRQGAVGTEAFF

D: -
J: TRBJ2-5
V: TRBV10-3
length: 13
size: few
DNA: TGTGCCATCAGTGAGCAATACCAAGAGACCCAGTACTTC
CDR3: CAISEQYQETQYF

D: -
J: TRBJ1-1
V: TRBV7-6
length: 14
size: few
DNA: TGTGCCAGCAGCTTAGCTGCAGGGGTCACTGAAGCTTTCTTT
CDR3: CASSLAAGVTEAFF

D: -
J: TRBJ2-2
V: TRBV16
length: 14
size: few
DNA: TGTGCCAGCAGCCAATCGCGATCCACCGGGGAGCTGTTTTTT
CDR3: CASSQSRSTGELFF

D: TRBD2
J: TRBJ2-1
V: TRBV5-1
length: 15
size: -
DNA: TGCGCCAGCAGCTCGGGACTAGCGGGACGCAATGAGCAGTTCTTC
CDR3: CASSSGLAGRNEQFF

D: -
J: TRBJ2-1
V: TRBV11-2
length: 13
size: -
DNA: TGTGCCAGCAGCTTGCGACAGCACAATGAGCAGTTCTTC
CDR3: CASSLRQHNEQFF

D: -
J: TRBJ2-2
V: TRBV20-1
length: 15
size: few
DNA: TGCAGTGCTAGCTCGCCCAAAGGGAACACCGGGGAGCTGTTTTTT
CDR3: CSASSPKGNTGELFF